The 13 T cell receptor beta chains below all came from one sample that was sequenced in a study of untreated major depressive disorder (dated by TCRdb to 2016 to 2019). Overall study results and their limits: Sequencing confirmed higher TRBV05-01 (Vbeta 5.1) usage among CD4+ T cells of depressed patients than controls, with p = 0.040 in a one-tailed test.

Their specific antigens are unknown. The library was built by means of the immunoSEQ multiplex PCR assay. TCRdb limited this immuneACCESS table to in-frame rearrangements with V and J called. A share of clones is missing; checked studies link under half to unresolved V genes, and the rest is unexplained. This sample lists about 13,000 clones; around nine tenths were detected once. About 1.5% of the sample is held by the ten biggest clonotypes. The material sequenced was CD4+ T cells from PBMCs. The receptors stem from a woman in her 30s with major depressive disorder.

The chain combines TRBV25-1 with TRBJ2-1, with D unresolved. Germline V gene lookup returns CDR1 MGHDK and CDR2 SYGVNS. The CDR3 runs 17 residues. Trimming pared 2 bases from V and 1 base from J, leaving 15 bases between. CDR3 DNA: TGTGCCAGCAGTGAACATAAGGGCAGGTCTTCCTACAATGAGCAGTTCTTC. It translates to CASSEHKGRSSYNEQFF.

This clone occurred once. The rearrangement joins TRBV7-2 to TRBJ1-5; D perhaps matches TRBD1 (6 bases). The germline V gene has CDR1 SGHTA and CDR2 FQGNSA. This CDR3 comprises 15 residues. V was trimmed by 3 bases and J by 6 bases, leaving 15 bases between them. CDR3 loop: CASSFRIGGPQPQHF. In DNA, the CDR3 is TGTGCCAGCAGCTTTCGTATCGGGGGCCCTCAGCCCCAGCATTTT.

The chain joins TRBV27 to TRBJ2-3; 9 positions agree with TRBD2. Trimming removed 5 bases from V and 5 bases from J; junction bases left unmatched: 8. In germline, CDR1 is MNHEY, CDR2 SMNVEV (reference sequence). This CDR3 has 15 residues. The CDR3, as DNA: TGTGCCAGCAGTACCCCGGGACTAGCAAGAGATACGCAGTATTTT. Amino acids: CASSTPGLARDTQYF.

The chain links TRBV19 to TRBJ2-5, with D possibly being TRBD1 or TRBD2 (6 bases each). V was pared by 3 bases and J by 7 bases, with 15 bases between. The germline CDR1 and CDR2 sequences are LNHDA and SQIVND (reference sequence). The CDR3 has 14 amino acids. CDR3 coding DNA: TGTGCCAGTAGTATTGGGACAAAGGGGGGGACCCAGTACTTC. This translates into CASSIGTKGGTQYF.

This chain joins TRBV5-1 and TRBJ2-7; 7 positions match TRBD2. With 4 bases clipped from V and 2 bases from J, the junction kept 12 bases outside the gene matches. Germline values: CDR1 SGHRS, CDR2 YFSETQ. The CDR3 length is 16 residues. The DNA for the CDR3 is TGCGCCAGCAGCCCTGCCTCTAGCGGAGCCACCTACGAGCAGTACTTC. Protein: CASSPASSGATYEQYF.

The chain is built from TRBV19 and TRBJ1-3; 8 bases align to TRBD1. The CDR3 loop spans 15 amino acids. V lost 5 bases to trimming and J lost 0 bases; unmatched junction nucleotides: 3. CDR1 and CDR2 from the germline V gene are LNHDA and SQIVND (reference sequence). CDR3 amino acids: CASSGQGDSGNTIYF. In DNA, the CDR3 is TGTGCCAGTAGTGGACAGGGAGACTCTGGAAACACCATATATTTT.

The chain combines TRBV5-1 with TRBJ2-1; D is possibly TRBD2 (6 bases). V dropped 0 bases and J dropped 0 bases, with 7 bases sitting between them. Germline CDR1 is SGHRS and CDR2 is YFSETQ. The CDR3 runs 15 residues. The CDR3 nucleotides read TGCGCCAGCAGCTTGGACGGGAGCTCCTACAATGAGCAGTTCTTC. It specifies CASSLDGSSYNEQFF.

The chain combines TRBV18 with TRBJ2-7, with D tentatively TRBD1 or TRBD2 (6 bases each). Germline CDR1 and CDR2: KGHSH and LQKENI. V was pared by 3 bases and J by 6 bases, with 18 bases between. The CDR3 totals 15 residues. CDR3 loop: CASSPSPGGGFEQYF. In DNA form, the CDR3 reads TGTGCCAGCTCACCCTCCCCCGGAGGGGGGTTCGAGCAGTACTTC.

The table lists this clone with a few counts. V gene TRBV7-2 combines with J gene TRBJ1-1, with D possibly matching TRBD1 (6 bases). CDR1 is SGHTA, CDR2 FQGNSA, per germline. The CDR3 runs 15 residues. V lost 5 bases and J 4 bases, leaving 17 bases between the germline ends. The CDR3 DNA reads as TGTGCCAGCAGCCCTCAGACCGGGACACTCACTGAAGCTTTCTTT. This translates into CASSPQTGTLTEAFF.

The V call is TRBV2, the J call TRBJ2-3, with D tentatively TRBD2 (6 bases). The CDR3 has 15 amino acids. Trimming took 3 bases from V and 0 from J, leaving 10 bases between them. Germline V lookup: CDR1 SNHLY, CDR2 FYNNEI. The CDR3 DNA reads TGTGCCAGCAGTGATTCTAGCGCGAGCACAGATACGCAGTATTTT. This codes for CASSDSSASTDTQYF.

V is TRBV4-1 and J is TRBJ2-1, with TRBD2 matching 7 bases. The CDR3 is made up of 16 amino acids. With V trimmed by 0 bases and J by 2 bases, 4 bases remained unmatched. The germline CDR1 and CDR2 sequences are MGHRA and YSYEKL. The CDR3 loop is CASSQDPRGTYNEQFF. The CDR3 region has the DNA TGCGCCAGCAGCCAAGATCCGCGGGGGACCTACAATGAGCAGTTCTTC.

The count of this clone is one. The rearrangement links TRBV2 to TRBJ2-7; no definite D call. V was cut by 3 bases and J by 2 bases, with 11 bases left in between. Germline V CDR1 and CDR2: SNHLY, FYNNEI. CDR3 length: 14 residues. The CDR3 here is CASSESVVTYEQYF. The CDR3 DNA follows: TGTGCCAGCAGTGAGTCGGTAGTAACCTACGAGCAGTACTTC.

This chain links TRBV6-5 with TRBJ1-3; possible D gene TRBD1, 6 bases. CDR1 and CDR2 from the germline V gene are MNHEY and SVGAGI. The CDR3 loop spans 15 amino acids. V dropped 6 bases and J dropped 0 bases, with 12 bases sitting between them. DNA for the CDR3: TGTGCCAGCAGGGACAGTGGGCTCTCTGGAAACACCATATATTTT. This encodes CASRDSGLSGNTIYF.